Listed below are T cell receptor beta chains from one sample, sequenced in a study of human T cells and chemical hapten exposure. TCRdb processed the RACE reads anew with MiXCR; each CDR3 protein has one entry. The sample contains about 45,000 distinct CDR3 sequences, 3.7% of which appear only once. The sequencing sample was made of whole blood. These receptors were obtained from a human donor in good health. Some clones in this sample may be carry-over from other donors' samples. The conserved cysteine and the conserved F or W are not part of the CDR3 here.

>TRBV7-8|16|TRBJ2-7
ASSVPPWQGPSSYEQY
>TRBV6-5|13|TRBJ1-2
ASREYRSGGRGYT
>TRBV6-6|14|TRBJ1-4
ASNPFMAGTNEKLF
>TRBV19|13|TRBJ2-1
ASSTTSGFYNEQF
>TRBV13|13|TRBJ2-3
ASSTLGHRTDTQY
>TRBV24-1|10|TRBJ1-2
ATSSGSSGYT
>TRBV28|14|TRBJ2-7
ASSSSPPGARYEQY
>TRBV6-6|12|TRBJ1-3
ASRIGASGNTIY
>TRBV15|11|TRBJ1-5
ATSRVPSGPQH
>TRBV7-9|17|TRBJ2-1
ASSSGTSGRLSSYNEQF
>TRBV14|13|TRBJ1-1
ASSQDGTMNTEAF
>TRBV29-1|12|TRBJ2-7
SVEAGTRLSEQY
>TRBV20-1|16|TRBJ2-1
SARDRGTSGRGWDEQF
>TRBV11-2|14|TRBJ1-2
ASSSPRRDRGGGYT
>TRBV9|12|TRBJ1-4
ASSAHRGDEKLF
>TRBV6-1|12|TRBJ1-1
ASSDRPGGAEAF
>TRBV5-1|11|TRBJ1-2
ASSLRQNYGYT
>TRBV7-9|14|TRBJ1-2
ASSLATGPSPYGYT
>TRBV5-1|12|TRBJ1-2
ASSRDRGQLGYT
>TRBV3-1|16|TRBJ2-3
ASSRRRPAREGRDTQY
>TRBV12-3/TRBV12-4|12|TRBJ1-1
ASSRTGFGQGAF
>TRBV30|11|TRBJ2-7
AWSFRRGYEQY
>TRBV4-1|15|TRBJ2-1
ASSLLSLTYSYNEQF
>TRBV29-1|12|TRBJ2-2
SVRLVGNTGELF
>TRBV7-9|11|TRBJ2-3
AAGTSGTDTQY
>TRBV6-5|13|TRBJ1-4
ASRAPGTGQEKLF
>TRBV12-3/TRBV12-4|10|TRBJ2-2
ASCRTTGELF
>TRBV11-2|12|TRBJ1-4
ASSLLGGNEKLF
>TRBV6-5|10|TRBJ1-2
ASRGWRDGYT
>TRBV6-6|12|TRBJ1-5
ASRARQVNQPQH
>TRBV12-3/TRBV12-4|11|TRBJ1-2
ASSLVGRDGYT
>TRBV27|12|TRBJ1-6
ASSFRGQNSPLH
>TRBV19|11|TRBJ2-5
ASSMVPAETQY
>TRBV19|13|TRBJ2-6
ASSIGGAGANVLT
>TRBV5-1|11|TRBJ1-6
ASSLAGHSPLH
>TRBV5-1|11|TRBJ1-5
ASSTTGGQPQH
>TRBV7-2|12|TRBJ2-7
ASSLSGAGYEQY
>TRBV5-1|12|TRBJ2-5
ASSFEPFQETQY
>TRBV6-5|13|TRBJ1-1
ASSYSTRANTEAF
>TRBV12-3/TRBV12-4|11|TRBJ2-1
ASSTSASNEQF
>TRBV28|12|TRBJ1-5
ASSFHRGGQPQH
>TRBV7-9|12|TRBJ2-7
ASSLSRTSYEQY
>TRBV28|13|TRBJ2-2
ASSIYWANTGELF
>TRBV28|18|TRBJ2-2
ASSLYYGGTSGWNTGELF
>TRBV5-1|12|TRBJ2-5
ASSTGRAQETQY
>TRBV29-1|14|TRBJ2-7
SVEPYLAGGGGEQY
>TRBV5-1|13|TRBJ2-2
ASSLLDSYTGELF
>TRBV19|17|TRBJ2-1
ASSIPPPGTSGRASEQF
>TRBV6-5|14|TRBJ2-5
ASSSRTSGRQETQY
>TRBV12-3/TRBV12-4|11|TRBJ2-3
ASRRISTDTQY
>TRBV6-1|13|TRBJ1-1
ASIPGQGRGTEAF
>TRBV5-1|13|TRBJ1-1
ASSLAVTGAAEAF
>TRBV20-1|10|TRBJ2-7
SANSGSKEQY
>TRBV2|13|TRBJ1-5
ASSPGRKANQPQH
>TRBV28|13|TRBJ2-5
ASSLWGQNSEAQY